This TCR beta chain was obtained from a study of preoperative IRX-2 immunotherapy in early breast cancer. Notes on this clone: At one of its ends the junction is not consistent with the germline gene, which may arise from a read error.

The protocol was immunoSEQ multiplex PCR, while the TCRdb copy is restricted to in-frame clones and leaves out a portion. The sample records 35,000 to 40,000 clones, approximately 80% being singletons. Noted treatment: preoperative locoregional IRX-2 cytokine immunotherapy. This phase Ib study tested locoregional IRX-2 cytokine immunotherapy given before surgery. From germline, CDR1 is MDHEN and CDR2 SYDVKM. The CDR3 loop spans 16 amino acids. The chain is built from TRBV28 and TRBJ2-3; TRBD1 agrees at 8 bases. This material consisted of lymph node tissue, taken after IRX-2 immunotherapy. The TCR sequence derives from a human donor with breast cancer. The CDR3 nucleotides read TGTGCCAGCAGTTTAGAGGGCAGGGGGCTGACAGATACGCAATATTTT. Translation gives CASSLEGRGLTDTQYF.